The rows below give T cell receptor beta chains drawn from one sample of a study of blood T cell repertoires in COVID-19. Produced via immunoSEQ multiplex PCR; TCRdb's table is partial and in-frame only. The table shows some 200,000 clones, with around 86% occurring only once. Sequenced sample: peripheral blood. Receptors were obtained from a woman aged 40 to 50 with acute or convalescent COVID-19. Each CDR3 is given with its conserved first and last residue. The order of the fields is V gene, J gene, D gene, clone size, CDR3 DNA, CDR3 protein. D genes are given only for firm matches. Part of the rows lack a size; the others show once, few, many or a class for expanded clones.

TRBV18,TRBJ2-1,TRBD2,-,TGTGCCAGCTCACCCACTAGCGGGGGGAGCTACTACAATGAGCAGTTCTTC,CASSPTSGGSYYNEQFF
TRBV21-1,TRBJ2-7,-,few,TGTGCCAGCACCCCGGGACAGGGGGCTCCCTATTCCTACGAGCAGTACTTC,CASTPGQGAPYSYEQYF
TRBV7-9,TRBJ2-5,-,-,TGTGCCAGCAGCTTAGCGACCGGGACAAGGGGACAAGAGACCCAGTACTTC,CASSLATGTRGQETQYF
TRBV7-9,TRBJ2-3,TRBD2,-,TGTGCCAGCAGGTTCCTAGCGGGGGGCATGACAGATACGCAGTATTTT,CASRFLAGGMTDTQYF
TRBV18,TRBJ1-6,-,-,TGTGCCAGCTCCGACTCAAGAAGCTCCTATAATTCACCCCTCCACTTT,CASSDSRSSYNSPLHF
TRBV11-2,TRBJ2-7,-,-,TGTGCCAGCAGCCCTAACTACGAGCAGTACTTC,CASSPNYEQYF
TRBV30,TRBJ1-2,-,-,TGTGCCTGGAGTGTAGACAGATCTAACTATGGCTACACCTTC,CAWSVDRSNYGYTF
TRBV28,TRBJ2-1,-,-,TGTGCCAGCAGTTTTATGGGGGCCCCCTCCTACAATGAGCAGTTCTTC,CASSFMGAPSYNEQFF
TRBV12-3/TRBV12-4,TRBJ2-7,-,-,TGTGCCAGCAGTCGGAGGGATTACGAGCAGTACTTC,CASSRRDYEQYF
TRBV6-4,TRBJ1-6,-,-,TGTGCCAGCGGCGAATCGTCGGGGGGAGGATCACCCCTCCACTTT,CASGESSGGGSPLHF
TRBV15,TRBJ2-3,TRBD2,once,TGTGCCACCAGCAGAGAGACTAGCGGATTACCCACAGATACGCAGTATTTT,CATSRETSGLPTDTQYF
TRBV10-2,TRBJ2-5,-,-,TGCGCCAGCAGTGCGCCTGAGTACGTGGTTAAAGAGACCCAGTACTTC,CASSAPEYVVKETQYF
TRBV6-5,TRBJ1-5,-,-,TGTGCCAGCAGTCCTGTCGACAGGTATCAGCCCCAGCATTTT,CASSPVDRYQPQHF
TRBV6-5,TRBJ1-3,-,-,TGTGCCAGCAGTTCAGGGTATGGAAACACCATATATTTT,CASSSGYGNTIYF
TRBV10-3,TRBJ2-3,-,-,TGTGCCATCAGGGGGAGTGGGAGAGCAGATACGCAGTATTTT,CAIRGSGRADTQYF
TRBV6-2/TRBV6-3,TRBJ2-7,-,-,TGTGCCAGCAGTTTTTACTCCTACGAGCAGTACTTC,CASSFYSYEQYF
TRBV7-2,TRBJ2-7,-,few,TGTGCCAGCAGCGACAGGGCGGGATACGAGCAGTACTTC,CASSDRAGYEQYF
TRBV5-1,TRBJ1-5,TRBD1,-,TGCGCCAGCAGCTTGGGAGGACAGGGTGGCAATCAGCCCCAGCATTTT,CASSLGGQGGNQPQHF
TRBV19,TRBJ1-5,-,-,TGTGCCAGTAGTTATCTCTCTCTCGTTTATAGCAATCAGCCCCAGCATTTT,CASSYLSLVYSNQPQHF
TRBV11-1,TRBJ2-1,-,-,TGTGCCAGCAGCTCGGGCCCCAGGGATTGGGACAATGAGCAGTTCTTC,CASSSGPRDWDNEQFF
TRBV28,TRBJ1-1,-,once,TGTGCCAGCAGTTTAAGGGGCAGTTATCGAAGGACTGAAGCTTTCTTT,CASSLRGSYRRTEAFF
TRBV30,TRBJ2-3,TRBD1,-,TGTGCCTGGAGTGGACAGGGGTCGAGGACAGATACGCAGTATTTT,CAWSGQGSRTDTQYF
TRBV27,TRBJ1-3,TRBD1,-,TGTGCCAGCAGGACACCCCGGGACAGGGGGTCCTTCTCTGGAAACACCATATATTTT,CASRTPRDRGSFSGNTIYF
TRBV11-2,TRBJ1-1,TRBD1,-,TGTGCCAGCAAACCCCCCAGGGGGCACACTGAAGCTTTCTTT,CASKPPRGHTEAFF
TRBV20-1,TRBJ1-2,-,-,TGCAGTGCGGGGGGGACACCAATTCACTTC,CSAGGTPIHF
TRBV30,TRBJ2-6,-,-,TGTGCCTGCCCCAGGGGAAGTTCTGGGGCCAACGTCCTGACTTTC,CACPRGSSGANVLTF
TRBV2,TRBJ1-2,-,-,TGTGCCAGTCAGCGGGAGGACTATGGCTACACCTTC,CASQREDYGYTF